Listed here are 24 T cell receptor beta chains from one sample, sequenced in a study of T cell responses to AZD1222 COVID-19 vaccine. Clones were sequenced by immunoSEQ multiplex PCR, and TCRdb holds only the in-frame ones, with some missing. The sample lists roughly 150,000 clones, about 90% occurring once. Sequencing was performed on peripheral blood, taken on day 0 of AZD1222 vaccination. Source of these receptors: an adult in good health.

This clone was detected only once. One junction end disagrees with the germline gene, perhaps due to a read error. The V gene is TRBV30, the J gene TRBJ1-3; the D gene is possibly TRBD1 (6 bases). CDR1 is GTSNPN and CDR2 is SVGIG in the germline V gene (reference sequence). There are 15 residues in the CDR3. The CDR3 reads CAWTSGGGEGSTIYF. CDR3 in DNA: TGTGCCTGGACCTCGGGAGGGGGAGAAGGAAGCACCATATATTTT.

CDR3 loop: CASSVVQGAYGYTF. CDR3 nucleotide sequence: TGTGCCAGCAGTGTCGTTCAGGGGGCTTATGGCTACACCTTC. This chain connects TRBV2 to TRBJ1-2; 8 bases are shared with TRBD1. The CDR3 has 14 residues. The trim removed 4 bases at V and 5 bases at J, leaving 6 bases unmatched. Germline V gene lookup returns CDR1 SNHLY and CDR2 FYNNEI.

CDR3 bases: TGCGCCAGCAGCCAAGGGGGGAGATCTGGAAACACCATATATTTT. It yields the protein CASSQGGRSGNTIYF. The V and J genes are TRBV4-3 and TRBJ1-3, with TRBD1 as a possible D gene (5 bases). The germline gives CDR1 LGHNA, CDR2 YSLEER. The CDR3 consists of 15 residues. With 1 base removed from V and 1 base from J, the gap between germline ends came to 8 bases.

This clone has just a few counts. This chain connects TRBV5-1 to TRBJ1-3; 7 positions match TRBD1. J was trimmed by 0 bases and V by 5 bases; bases with no gene match: 14. Looked up from germline, CDR1 is SGHRS and CDR2 is YFSETQ. The CDR3 runs to 18 residues. The CDR3 DNA sequence: TGCGCCAGCAGGCTCCGGACAGGAGATCCAAGCTCTGGAAACACCATATATTTT. Protein sequence: CASRLRTGDPSSGNTIYF.

The rearrangement joins TRBV5-8 to TRBJ2-7, with TRBD1 matching 10 bases. J lost 2 bases, V lost 4 bases, and 3 bases had no gene match. Germline lookup yields CDR1 SGHTS and CDR2 YDEGEE. The CDR3 runs 14 residues. The DNA of the CDR3 is TGTGCCAGCAGCACCGGGACAGGGGCCTACGAGCAGTACTTC. The encoded protein is CASSTGTGAYEQYF.

V and J are TRBV10-3 and TRBJ1-5; 8 bases match TRBD1. CDR3 length: 17 residues. V lost 0 bases to trimming and J lost 0 bases; unmatched junction nucleotides: 4. Per the germline V gene, CDR1 is ENHRY and CDR2 is SYGVKD. CDR3 sequence: CAISESGQGVSNQPQHF. The DNA for the CDR3 is TGTGCCATCAGTGAGTCCGGACAGGGTGTTAGCAATCAGCCCCAGCATTTT.

This chain joins TRBV28 and TRBJ2-7; 8 nucleotides match TRBD1. V dropped 4 bases and J dropped 2; count of bases not matched to a gene: 7. The CDR3 is 15 amino acids. The V gene's germline CDR1 is MDHEN and CDR2 SYDVKM. CDR3: CASSSLTGDPYEQYF. The CDR3 coding sequence is TGTGCCAGCAGTTCGTTGACAGGGGACCCCTACGAGCAGTACTTC.

The V and J genes are TRBV27 and TRBJ2-3, with a possible D match to TRBD1 (6 bases). With 3 bases removed from V and 0 bases from J, the gap between germline ends came to 13 bases. From germline, CDR1 is MNHEY and CDR2 SMNVEV (reference sequence). This CDR3 region has 16 residues. This chain's CDR3 is CASSFLTGPSTDTQYF. The CDR3 coding sequence is TGTGCCAGCAGTTTTTTAACAGGGCCTAGCACAGATACGCAGTATTTT.

This rearrangement joins TRBV30 to TRBJ1-1; D not certain. CDR1 GTSNPN and CDR2 SVGIG come from the germline V gene (reference sequence). The CDR3 has 11 amino acids. Between the trimmed V and J ends, which lost 8 bases and 2 bases, there was a span of 9 bases. The CDR3 reads CALSDNTEAFF. For the CDR3, the DNA is TGTGCCCTCTCTGATAACACTGAAGCTTTCTTT.

This chain links TRBV28 with TRBJ1-1; 9 bases agree with TRBD1. The V segment lost 2 bases and the J segment 11 bases; nucleotides outside the gene matches: 3. The CDR3 loop spans 12 amino acids. CDR1 MDHEN and CDR2 SYDVKM come from the germline V gene. The CDR3 region is CASSLGQGTAFF. For the CDR3, the DNA is TGTGCCAGCAGTTTAGGACAGGGGACGGCTTTCTTT.

This chain links TRBV2 with TRBJ2-2, with 10 bases identical to TRBD1. CDR1 and CDR2 from the germline V gene are SNHLY and FYNNEI. The trim removed 3 bases at V and 6 bases at J, leaving 7 bases unmatched. The CDR3 totals 16 residues. The CDR3: CASSEGQGKWPGELFF. The CDR3 nucleotides are TGTGCCAGCAGTGAGGGACAGGGGAAATGGCCCGGGGAGCTGTTTTTT. Full variable domain (outside the CDR3, taken from reference TRBV2 and TRBJ2-2): EPEVTQTPSHQVTQMGQEVILRCVPISNHLYFYWYRQILGQKVEFLVSFYNNEISEKSEIFDDQFSVERPDGSNFTLKIRSTKLEDSAMYFCASSEGQGKWPGELFFGEGSRLTVL.

The chain combines TRBV5-5 with TRBJ2-7; 8 positions agree with TRBD2. Germline V CDR1 and CDR2: SGHKS, YYEKEE (reference sequence). The CDR3 is 14 residues long. J lost 0 bases, V lost 4 bases, and 3 bases had no gene match. The CDR3 is CASSTTSGSYEQYF. The CDR3 nucleotides read TGTGCCAGCAGCACCACTAGCGGCTCCTACGAGCAGTACTTC. Drawing the rest from reference TRBV5-5 and TRBJ2-7, the complete variable domain is DAGVTQSPTHLIKTRGQQVTLRCSPISGHKSVSWYQQVLGQGPQFIFQYYEKEERGRGNFPDRFSARQFPNYSSELNVNALLLGDSALYLCASSTTSGSYEQYFGPGTRLTVT.

The chain recombines TRBV2 with TRBJ1-4; a possible D gene is TRBD1 (5 bases). This CDR3 has 14 residues. Trimming shortened V by 7 bases and J by 5 bases, and 14 bases separated the two germline ends. Germline V lookup: CDR1 SNHLY, CDR2 FYNNEI. CDR3 bases: TGTGCCAGCACCACCACAGGCGGCAATGAAAAACTGTTTTTT. Protein: CASTTTGGNEKLFF.

The chain combines TRBV9 with TRBJ1-2; D might be TRBD1 (5 bases). Trimming left V 0 bases short and J 4 bases short, with 10 bases between. The CDR3 is 14 amino acids. Germline CDR1 is SGDLS and CDR2 is YYNGEE. The CDR3 bases are TGTGCCAGCAGCGTAGGGAAGGGGTTCTATGGCTACACCTTC. Protein sequence: CASSVGKGFYGYTF.

The chain has TRBV10-2 and TRBJ1-6, with D possibly being TRBD1 (5 bases). Germline V gives CDR1 WSHSY, CDR2 SAAADI. The ends were cut back, 6 bases at V and 3 bases at J, with 9 bases in the middle. This CDR3 has 14 residues. The DNA of the CDR3 is TGCGCCAGCAGCCCCGACAGCTATAATTCACCCCTCCACTTT. Translating gives CASSPDSYNSPLHF.

The chain couples TRBV15 to TRBJ2-5; 7 nucleotides line up with TRBD2. Germline V gives CDR1 LNHNV, CDR2 YYDKDF (reference sequence). With V trimmed by 6 bases and J by 1 base, 14 bases remained unmatched. The CDR3 length is 17 residues. The CDR3 DNA sequence: TGTGCCACCAGAGGATATCGGGAGGACACGGCCCAAGAGACCCAGTACTTC. It specifies CATRGYREDTAQETQYF.

The J gene is TRBJ2-5, the V gene TRBV7-9; D perhaps matches TRBD2 (6 bases). V lost 7 bases and J lost 3, with 9 bases in between. Germline-derived CDR1 and CDR2 are SEHNR and FQNEAQ (reference sequence). This CDR3 has 12 amino acids. CDR3 in amino acids: CASTGGEETQYF. The CDR3 DNA reads as TGTGCCAGCACTGGCGGGGAAGAGACCCAGTACTTC.

The gene calls are TRBV18 and TRBJ2-7; TRBD2 aligns across 10 bases. There are 17 residues in the CDR3. V lost 1 base to trimming and J lost 4 bases; unmatched junction nucleotides: 10. Germline V gene data show CDR1 as KGHSH and CDR2 as LQKENI. The CDR3 is CASSPLSASGSGYEQYF. CDR3 sequence (DNA): TGTGCCAGCTCACCACTCTCGGCTAGCGGGAGCGGGTACGAGCAGTACTTC.

V gene TRBV6-5 combines with J gene TRBJ1-2, with 9 bases fitting TRBD1. V lost 7 bases, J lost 4 bases, and 10 bases stayed unmatched. The CDR3 runs to 15 residues. The germline CDR1 and CDR2 sequences are MNHEY and SVGAGI. CDR3 in DNA: TGTGCCAGCAACGTGGGACAGGGCTACCGCTATGGCTACACCTTC. It specifies CASNVGQGYRYGYTF.

This clone is a singleton in its sample. The chain is built from TRBV5-6 and TRBJ1-1; no clear D gene. With 4 bases removed from V and 4 bases from J, the gap between germline ends came to 5 bases. The CDR3 extends over 11 amino acids. The V gene's germline CDR1 is SGHDT and CDR2 YYEEEE. CDR3 protein: CASSLSTEAFF. DNA of the CDR3: TGTGCCAGCAGCCTTAGCACTGAAGCTTTCTTT.

The V call is TRBV5-4, the J call TRBJ1-1, with TRBD1 matching over 9 bases. The CDR3 consists of 13 residues. CDR1 is SGHNT, CDR2 YYREEE, per germline (reference sequence). Germline trimming cut 2 bases from V and 7 bases from J; bases unmatched to any gene: 3. CDR3 region: CASSLRQGGEAFF. CDR3 DNA: TGTGCCAGCAGCTTACGACAGGGGGGTGAAGCTTTCTTT. The variable domain in full, with the rest retrieved from reference TRBV5-4 and TRBJ1-1, is ETGVTQSPTHLIKTRGQQVTLRCSSQSGHNTVSWYQQALGQGPQFIFQYYREEENGRGNFPPRFSGLQFPNYSSELNVNALELDDSALYLCASSLRQGGEAFFGQGTRLTVV.

The CDR3 sequence: CASSDRVSSYNEQFF. The CDR3 DNA reads as TGTGCCAGCAGTGACAGGGTGAGCTCCTACAATGAGCAGTTCTTC. The chain combines TRBV6-2 or TRBV6-3 with TRBJ2-1; 7 positions match TRBD1. Per the germline V gene, CDR1 is MNHEY and CDR2 is SVGEGT. With V trimmed by 5 bases and J by 0 bases, 4 bases remained unmatched. The CDR3 spans 15 residues.

The rearrangement links TRBV3-1 (or the pseudogene TRBV3-2) to TRBJ1-2; D possibly corresponds to TRBD1 (6 bases). The CDR3 has 15 residues. Germline assignment: CDR1 LGHDT and CDR2 YNNKEL (reference sequence). Trimming stripped 4 bases from V and 1 base from J, with 13 bases between. The DNA for the CDR3 is TGTGCCAGCAGCCGTAGAGGACAGATTAACTATGGCTACACCTTC. Translated, it gives CASSRRGQINYGYTF.

J is TRBJ1-2 and V is TRBV4-3, with TRBD1 as a possible D gene (6 bases). Deletions cut 3 bases from V and 4 bases from J, with 12 bases between. CDR3 length: 14 residues. Per the germline V gene, CDR1 is LGHNA and CDR2 is YSLEER. The CDR3 sequence is CASSQDSSFYGYTF. In DNA, the CDR3 is TGCGCCAGCAGCCAGGACAGTTCCTTCTATGGCTACACCTTC.